Listed below are T cell receptor beta chains from one sample, sequenced in a study of blood T cell repertoires in COVID-19. The table came from immunoSEQ multiplex PCR; TCRdb's copy has only in-frame clones and leaves some out. The sample has 140,000 to 150,000 clones, 60% to 85% seen once. Sequenced material: peripheral blood. Every receptor here comes from a woman in her fifties or sixties with acute or convalescent COVID-19. CDR3s include the opening cysteine and the closing phenylalanine or tryptophan. The D gene is left open where the match is weak. The listing skips clone size in some rows; elsewhere it reads once, few, many or a size class.

j_call,v_call,clone_size,d_call,cdr3_length,cdr3_nt,cdr3_aa
TRBJ2-1,TRBV29-1,once,TRBD1,14,TGCAGCGGGACAGGATTTAGGTCCTACAATGAGCAGTTCTTC,CSGTGFRSYNEQFF
TRBJ2-7,TRBV18,-,TRBD1,14,TGTGCCAGCTCACCGGAACAGGGGCCCTACGAGCAGTACTTC,CASSPEQGPYEQYF
TRBJ2-1,TRBV19,-,TRBD2,16,TGTGCCAGTAGGAAACTAGCGGGTACGGCCCTCGATGAGCAGTTCTTC,CASRKLAGTALDEQFF
TRBJ1-1,TRBV5-4,-,-,15,TGTGCCAGCAGCTTTGTAGGACAGATGAACACTGAAGCTTTCTTT,CASSFVGQMNTEAFF
TRBJ1-1,TRBV28,few,-,14,TGTGCCAGCACCTCTTCCCCAGGGTACACTGAAGCTTTCTTT,CASTSSPGYTEAFF
TRBJ2-7,TRBV19,-,-,13,TGTGCCAGTAGTGTGGCAGGGTCCTACGAGCAGTACTTC,CASSVAGSYEQYF
TRBJ2-5,TRBV7-3,-,-,14,TGTGCCAGCAGCTTGAGCGGGCGACAAGAGACCCAGTACTTC,CASSLSGRQETQYF
TRBJ2-5,TRBV7-8,-,-,12,TGTGCCAGCAGCTTAGTGGCAGAGACCCAGTACTTC,CASSLVAETQYF
TRBJ2-5,TRBV7-2,-,-,14,TGTGCCAGCAGCCTGGATTTTGGGGAGAAGACCCAGTACTTC,CASSLDFGEKTQYF
TRBJ2-3,TRBV5-1,-,TRBD2,17,TGCGCCAGCAGGTCGGCCGGGAGGGCCGTCAGCACAGATACGCAGTATTTT,CASRSAGRAVSTDTQYF
TRBJ1-2,TRBV6-5,-,TRBD1,15,TGTGCCAGCAGTTCGGGACAGGGGGGGAACTATGGCTACACCTTC,CASSSGQGGNYGYTF
TRBJ2-3,TRBV18,-,-,17,TGTGCCAGCTCACCTCTGGTACTAGCCCTTAGCACAGATACGCAGTATTTT,CASSPLVLALSTDTQYF
TRBJ1-5,TRBV30,-,TRBD1,14,TGTGCCTGGGGACAGGGTATCGGCAATCAGCCCCAGCATTTT,CAWGQGIGNQPQHF
TRBJ2-2,TRBV7-9,-,TRBD1,18,TGTGCCAGCTCCGAGGACAGGTTCAGAAGCGGGAACACCGGGGAGCTGTTTTTT,CASSEDRFRSGNTGELFF
TRBJ1-4,TRBV4-1,once,TRBD1,14,TGCGCCAGCAGCCTAGAGACAGGGATTGAAAAACTGTTTTTT,CASSLETGIEKLFF
TRBJ1-6,TRBV6-5,-,TRBD1,15,TGTGCCAGCAGTCGGCAGGACAGGGTTAATTCACCCCTCCACTTT,CASSRQDRVNSPLHF
TRBJ2-1,TRBV24-1,-,TRBD2,16,TGTGCCACCAGTGATTTGGCGGGAGGGCCGGGCAATGAGCAGTTCTTC,CATSDLAGGPGNEQFF
TRBJ2-3,TRBV2,few,TRBD1,14,TGTGCCAGCAGTAGGGACAGGGGACCAGATACGCAGTATTTT,CASSRDRGPDTQYF
TRBJ2-7,TRBV7-9,-,-,11,TGTGCCAGCAGCTTAGGGCGGGAGCAGTACTTC,CASSLGREQYF
TRBJ2-3,TRBV2,-,-,14,TGTGCCAGCAGTTTTCTCAGGCCCACAGATACGCAGTATTTT,CASSFLRPTDTQYF
TRBJ2-1,TRBV5-1,few,-,17,TGCGCCAGCAGCTTCCGCCCGACAGGTAATTCCTACAATGAGCAGTTCTTC,CASSFRPTGNSYNEQFF
TRBJ1-2,TRBV4-1,-,TRBD1,15,TGCGCCAGCAGCCAAGGTGACAGGGTCAACTATGGCTACACCTTC,CASSQGDRVNYGYTF
TRBJ2-7,TRBV4-1,-,TRBD2,19,TGCGCCAGCAGCCAAGATTCGGGACTAGCGGGAGGGCCGGGGTACGAGCAGTACTTC,CASSQDSGLAGGPGYEQYF
TRBJ2-5,TRBV6-5,-,-,12,TGTGCCAGCACCCTTGCCGGGGAGACCCAGTACTTC,CASTLAGETQYF
TRBJ2-7,TRBV13,-,-,11,TGTGCCAGCAGCTTCGGCTACGAGCAGTACTTC,CASSFGYEQYF
TRBJ1-1,TRBV5-6,-,-,12,TGTGCCAGCAGCCCGGGGAACACTGAAGCTTTCTTT,CASSPGNTEAFF
TRBJ1-1,TRBV29-1,-,-,14,TGCAGCGTCACCCGGGGAGGGTGGGACACTGAAGCTTTCTTT,CSVTRGGWDTEAFF
TRBJ2-5,TRBV7-9,few,TRBD2,14,TGTGCCAGCAGCTTAGGCATGGGGGGGGAGACCCAGTACTTC,CASSLGMGGETQYF
TRBJ2-7,TRBV7-2,-,TRBD2,19,TGTGCCAGCAGCTTACCGCGGACTAGCGGGATCGGCCGGGCCTACGAGCAGTACTTC,CASSLPRTSGIGRAYEQYF
TRBJ1-4,TRBV28,-,-,14,TGTGCCAGCAGTTTAATTCTTTCTAATGAAAAACTGTTTTTT,CASSLILSNEKLFF
TRBJ2-7,TRBV12-3/TRBV12-4,-,TRBD2,12,TGTGCCAGCAGCTCCAGCGGGAGAGACCAGTACTTC,CASSSSGRDQYF
TRBJ1-5,TRBV11-2,-,-,15,TGTGCCAGCAGCGCCGACAGGAGTCCCAGTCAGCCCCAGCATTTT,CASSADRSPSQPQHF
TRBJ1-1,TRBV30,-,-,13,TGTGCCTGGAGGAATGCGGGGTTCACTGAAGCTTTCTTT,CAWRNAGFTEAFF
TRBJ1-1,TRBV5-6,few,-,17,TGTGCCAGCAGCCTATCCGCTGGGAGGGCTATGAACACTGAAGCTTTCTTT,CASSLSAGRAMNTEAFF
TRBJ1-1,TRBV12-3/TRBV12-4,-,-,11,TGTGCCAGCAGCCCCAGCACTGAAGCTTTCTTT,CASSPSTEAFF
TRBJ2-7,TRBV18,few,-,12,TGTGCCAGCTCAACAGGGACCTACGAGCAGTACTTC,CASSTGTYEQYF
TRBJ1-2,TRBV29-1,-,-,12,TGCAGCGTCGCGGGACGGTCCCAAGGCTACACCTTC,CSVAGRSQGYTF
TRBJ2-6,TRBV27,-,-,20,TGTGCCAGCAGTTTACGGGCCGGGGGGACATCCATCTCTGGGGCCAACGTCCTGACTTTC,CASSLRAGGTSISGANVLTF
TRBJ2-4,TRBV7-9,-,-,14,TGTGCCAGCAGCTTCTGGACAGAGAAAAACATTCAGTACTTC,CASSFWTEKNIQYF
TRBJ2-1,TRBV7-6,-,TRBD1,13,TGTGCCAGCAGCTGGGGACAGACAGATGTCCGGTTCTTC,CASSWGQTDVRFF
TRBJ2-1,TRBV5-1,-,-,16,TGCGCCAGCAGCCACGCCCGGGAGAGGGCTTGGGATGAGCAGTTCTTC,CASSHARERAWDEQFF
TRBJ2-1,TRBV5-1,-,TRBD2,15,TGCGCCAGCAGCTCGGGACTAGCCACCTACAATGAGCAGCTCTTC,CASSSGLATYNEQLF
TRBJ1-6,TRBV5-4,-,-,14,TGTGCCAGCAGCTGGGCAGTTTTTGATTCACCCCTCCACTTT,CASSWAVFDSPLHF
TRBJ1-5,TRBV9,-,TRBD1,15,TGTGCCAGCAGCGAAAAGACAGGGAACAATCAGCCCCAGCATTTT,CASSEKTGNNQPQHF
TRBJ2-3,TRBV5-4,-,-,14,TGTGCCAGCAGCAAGCGCAGGGTCACAGATACGCAGTATTTT,CASSKRRVTDTQYF
TRBJ2-1,TRBV4-1,once,-,13,TGCGCCAGCAGCCATGACCTGGACAGTGAGCAGTTCTTC,CASSHDLDSEQFF
TRBJ2-1,TRBV5-1,-,TRBD2,15,TGCGCCAGCAGGGCCGGGACTAGCGGGAACAATGAGCAGTTCTTC,CASRAGTSGNNEQFF
TRBJ1-3,TRBV7-4,-,-,16,TGTGCCAGCAGCTCCGATTATGGAGGACCTGGAAACACCATATATTTT,CASSSDYGGPGNTIYF
TRBJ2-1,TRBV28,-,TRBD2,16,TGTGCCAGCAGACTTTTAGGGCTAGCGGGAGGCAATGAGCAGTTCTTC,CASRLLGLAGGNEQFF
TRBJ2-7,TRBV11-2,-,-,14,TGTGCCAGCAGCGTAAGGGACAACTCCTACGAGCAGTACTTC,CASSVRDNSYEQYF
TRBJ2-1,TRBV28,-,TRBD2,14,TGTGCCAGCAGTTTAGCTAGACTAGCGGAGGTGCAGTTCTTC,CASSLARLAEVQFF